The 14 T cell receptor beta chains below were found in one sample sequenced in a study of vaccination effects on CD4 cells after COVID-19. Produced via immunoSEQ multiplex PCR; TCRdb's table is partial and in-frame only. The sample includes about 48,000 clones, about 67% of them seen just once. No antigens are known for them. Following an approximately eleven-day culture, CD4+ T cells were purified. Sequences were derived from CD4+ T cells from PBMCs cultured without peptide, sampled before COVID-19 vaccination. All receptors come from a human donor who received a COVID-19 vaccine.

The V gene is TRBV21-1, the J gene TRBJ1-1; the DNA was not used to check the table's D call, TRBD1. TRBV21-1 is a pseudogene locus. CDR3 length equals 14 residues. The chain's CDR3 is CASGPTPMNTEAFF. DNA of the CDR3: TGTGCCAGCGGTCCGACACCCATGAACACTGAAGCTTTCTTT.

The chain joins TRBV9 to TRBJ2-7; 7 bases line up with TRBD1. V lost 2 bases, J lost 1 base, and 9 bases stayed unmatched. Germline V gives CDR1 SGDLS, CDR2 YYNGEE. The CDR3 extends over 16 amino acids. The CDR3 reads CASSVRDSPSSYEQYF. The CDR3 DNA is TGTGCCAGCAGCGTCCGGGACAGTCCCTCTTCCTACGAGCAGTACTTC.

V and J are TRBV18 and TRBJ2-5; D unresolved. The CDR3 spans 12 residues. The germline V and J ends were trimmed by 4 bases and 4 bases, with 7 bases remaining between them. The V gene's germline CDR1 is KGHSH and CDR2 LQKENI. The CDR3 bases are TGTGCCAGCTCACAAAAGGGAGAGACCCAGTACTTC. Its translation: CASSQKGETQYF.

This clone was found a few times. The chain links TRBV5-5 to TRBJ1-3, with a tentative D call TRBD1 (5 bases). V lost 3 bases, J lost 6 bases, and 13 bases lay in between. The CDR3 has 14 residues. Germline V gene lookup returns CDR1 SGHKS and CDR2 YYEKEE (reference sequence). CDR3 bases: TGTGCCAGCAGCTCCGGGACGGCCGTAAACACCATATATTTT. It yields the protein CASSSGTAVNTIYF. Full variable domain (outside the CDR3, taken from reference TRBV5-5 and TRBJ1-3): DAGVTQSPTHLIKTRGQQVTLRCSPISGHKSVSWYQQVLGQGPQFIFQYYEKEERGRGNFPDRFSARQFPNYSSELNVNALLLGDSALYLCASSSGTAVNTIYFGEGSWLTVV.

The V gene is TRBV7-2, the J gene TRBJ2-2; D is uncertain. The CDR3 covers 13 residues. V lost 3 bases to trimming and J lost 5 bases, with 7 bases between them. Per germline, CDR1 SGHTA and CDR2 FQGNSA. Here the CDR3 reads CASSFTDTGELFF. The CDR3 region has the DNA TGTGCCAGCAGCTTTACAGATACCGGGGAGCTGTTTTTT.

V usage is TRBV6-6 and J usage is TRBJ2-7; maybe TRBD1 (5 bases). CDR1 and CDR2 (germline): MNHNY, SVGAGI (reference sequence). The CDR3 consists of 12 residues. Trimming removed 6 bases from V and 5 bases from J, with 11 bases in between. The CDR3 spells CASRSGRNEQYF. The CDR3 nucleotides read TGTGCCAGCAGGTCAGGGCGGAACGAGCAGTACTTC.

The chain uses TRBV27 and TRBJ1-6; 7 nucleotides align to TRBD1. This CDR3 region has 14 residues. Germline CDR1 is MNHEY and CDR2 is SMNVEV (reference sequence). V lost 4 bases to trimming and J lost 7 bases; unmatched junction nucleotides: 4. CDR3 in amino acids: CASSSDRVNSPLHF. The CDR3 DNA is TGTGCCAGCAGTTCCGACAGGGTGAATTCACCCCTCCACTTT.

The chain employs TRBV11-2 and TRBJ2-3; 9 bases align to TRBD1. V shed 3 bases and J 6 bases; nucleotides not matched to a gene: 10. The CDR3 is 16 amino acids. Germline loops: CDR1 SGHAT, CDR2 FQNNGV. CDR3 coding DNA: TGTGCCAGCAGCTTGTCGGACAGGGGAGGGATGGATACGCAGTATTTT. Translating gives CASSLSDRGGMDTQYF.

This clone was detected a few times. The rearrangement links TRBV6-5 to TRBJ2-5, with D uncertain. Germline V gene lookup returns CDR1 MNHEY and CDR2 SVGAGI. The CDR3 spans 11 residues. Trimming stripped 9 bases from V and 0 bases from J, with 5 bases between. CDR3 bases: TGTGCCAGTGGGTACCAAGAGACCCAGTACTTC. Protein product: CASGYQETQYF.

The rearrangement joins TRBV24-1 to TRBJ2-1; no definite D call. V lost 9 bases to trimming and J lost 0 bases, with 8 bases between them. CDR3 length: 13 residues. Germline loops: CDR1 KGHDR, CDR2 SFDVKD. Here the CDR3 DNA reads TGTGCCACCTCGCAGAGCTCCTACAATGAGCAGTTCTTC. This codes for CATSQSSYNEQFF.

The CDR3 DNA reads TGTGCCAGCAGCTTATGGCGGGAAAGGACTGAAGCTTTCTTT. Encoded protein: CASSLWRERTEAFF. The V call is TRBV7-9, the J call TRBJ1-1; no clear D gene. Germline-derived CDR1 and CDR2 are SEHNR and FQNEAQ (reference sequence). The CDR3 is 14 residues long. Trimming took 2 bases from V and 5 from J, leaving 12 bases between them.

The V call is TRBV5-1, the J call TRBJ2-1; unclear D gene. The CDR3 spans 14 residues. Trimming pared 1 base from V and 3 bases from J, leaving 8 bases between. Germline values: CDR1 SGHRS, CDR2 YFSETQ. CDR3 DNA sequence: TGCGCCAGCAGCTTGAATGCGGACTACAATGAGCAGTTCTTC. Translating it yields CASSLNADYNEQFF.

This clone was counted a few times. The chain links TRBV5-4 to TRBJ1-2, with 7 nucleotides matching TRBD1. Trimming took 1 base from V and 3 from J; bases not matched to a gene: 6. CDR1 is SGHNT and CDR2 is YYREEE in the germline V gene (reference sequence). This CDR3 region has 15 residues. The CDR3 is CASSLNQGVYYGYTF. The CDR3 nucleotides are TGTGCCAGCAGCTTGAACCAGGGGGTTTACTATGGCTACACCTTC.

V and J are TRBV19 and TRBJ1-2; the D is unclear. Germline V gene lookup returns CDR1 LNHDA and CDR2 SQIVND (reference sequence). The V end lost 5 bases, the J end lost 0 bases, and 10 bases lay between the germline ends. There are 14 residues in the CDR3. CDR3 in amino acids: CASSAYQANYGYTF. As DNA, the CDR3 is TGTGCCAGTAGTGCATACCAGGCTAACTATGGCTACACCTTC.